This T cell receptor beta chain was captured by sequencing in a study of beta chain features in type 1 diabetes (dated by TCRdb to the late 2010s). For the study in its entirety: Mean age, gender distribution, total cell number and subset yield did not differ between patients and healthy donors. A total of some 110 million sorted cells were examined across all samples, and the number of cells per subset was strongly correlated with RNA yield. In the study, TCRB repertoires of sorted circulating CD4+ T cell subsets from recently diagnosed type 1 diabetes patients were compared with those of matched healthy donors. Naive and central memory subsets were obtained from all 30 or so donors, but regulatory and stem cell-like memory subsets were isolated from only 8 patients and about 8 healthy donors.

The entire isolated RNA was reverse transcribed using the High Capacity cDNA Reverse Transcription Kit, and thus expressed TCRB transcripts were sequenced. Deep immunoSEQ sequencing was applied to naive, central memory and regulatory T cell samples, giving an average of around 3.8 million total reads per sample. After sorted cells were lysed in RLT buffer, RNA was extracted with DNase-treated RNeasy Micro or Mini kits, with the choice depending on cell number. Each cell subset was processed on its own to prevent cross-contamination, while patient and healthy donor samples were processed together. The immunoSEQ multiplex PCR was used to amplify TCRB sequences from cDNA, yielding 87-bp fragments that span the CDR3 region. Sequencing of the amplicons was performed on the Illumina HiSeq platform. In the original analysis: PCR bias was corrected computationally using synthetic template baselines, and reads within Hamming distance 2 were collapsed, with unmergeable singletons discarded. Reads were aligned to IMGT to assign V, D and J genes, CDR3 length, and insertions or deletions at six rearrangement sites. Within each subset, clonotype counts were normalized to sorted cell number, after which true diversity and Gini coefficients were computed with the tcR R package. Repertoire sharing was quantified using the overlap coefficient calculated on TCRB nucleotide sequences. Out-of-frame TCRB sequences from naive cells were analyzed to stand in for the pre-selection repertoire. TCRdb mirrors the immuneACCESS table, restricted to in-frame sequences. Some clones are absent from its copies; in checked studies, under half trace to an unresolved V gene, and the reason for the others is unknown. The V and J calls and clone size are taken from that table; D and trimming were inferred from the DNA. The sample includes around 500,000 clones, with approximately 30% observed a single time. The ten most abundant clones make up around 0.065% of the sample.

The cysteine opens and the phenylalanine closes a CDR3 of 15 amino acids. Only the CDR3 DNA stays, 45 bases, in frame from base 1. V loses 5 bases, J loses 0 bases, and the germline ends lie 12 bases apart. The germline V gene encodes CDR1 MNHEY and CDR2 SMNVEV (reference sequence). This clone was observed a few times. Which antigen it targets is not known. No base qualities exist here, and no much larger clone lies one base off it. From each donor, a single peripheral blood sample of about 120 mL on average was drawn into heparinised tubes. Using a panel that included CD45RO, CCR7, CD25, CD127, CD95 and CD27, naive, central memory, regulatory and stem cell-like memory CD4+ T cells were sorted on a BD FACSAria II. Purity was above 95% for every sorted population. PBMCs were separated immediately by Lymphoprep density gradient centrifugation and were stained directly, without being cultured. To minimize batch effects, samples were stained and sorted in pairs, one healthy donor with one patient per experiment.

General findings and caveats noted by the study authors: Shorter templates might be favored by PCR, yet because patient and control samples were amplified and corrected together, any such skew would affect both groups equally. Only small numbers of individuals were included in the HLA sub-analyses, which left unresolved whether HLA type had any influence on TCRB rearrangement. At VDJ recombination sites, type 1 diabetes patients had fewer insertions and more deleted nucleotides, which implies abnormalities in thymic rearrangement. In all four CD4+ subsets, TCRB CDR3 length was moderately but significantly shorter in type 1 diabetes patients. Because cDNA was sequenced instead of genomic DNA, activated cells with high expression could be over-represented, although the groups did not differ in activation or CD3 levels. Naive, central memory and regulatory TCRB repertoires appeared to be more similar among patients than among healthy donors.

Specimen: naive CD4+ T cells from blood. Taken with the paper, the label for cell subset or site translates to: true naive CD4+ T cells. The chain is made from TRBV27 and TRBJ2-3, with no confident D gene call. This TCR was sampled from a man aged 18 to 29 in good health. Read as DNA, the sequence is TGTGCCAGCAGTATGTCCCTGGCCAGCACAGATACGCAGTATTTT. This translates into CASSMSLASTDTQYF.